These T cell receptor beta chains were read from a single sample in a study of blood T cell dynamics during melanoma immunotherapy. Clones were read by immunoSEQ multiplex PCR, and TCRdb kept only the in-frame ones, dropping some. The table records about 7,000 clones, approximately 85% of them present only once. The specimen was blood, collected from a patient treated with checkpoint blockade. These receptor sequences come from a human donor with melanoma. Some clones in this sample may be carry-over from other donors' samples. Each CDR3 is given with its conserved first and last residue. Fields, in order: V gene, CDR3 length, J gene, D gene, clone size, CDR3 DNA, CDR3 protein. A D gene is named only where the DNA matches it firmly. Clone size is stated in some rows and not others, as once, few, many or a class when expanded.

>TRBV29-1|13|TRBJ2-3|TRBD1|NA
TGCAGCGTTGGACAGGGCAGCACAGATACGCAGTATTTT
CSVGQGSTDTQYF
>TRBV6-6|14|TRBJ2-1|NA|once
TGTGCCAGCAGTTACCAGGCAGGGAGGCGAGAGCAGTTCTTC
CASSYQAGRREQFF
>TRBV10-3|16|TRBJ1-3|TRBD1|NA
TGTGCCATCAGTGGAGAGGACAGGGATCCTGGAAACACCATATATTTT
CAISGEDRDPGNTIYF
>TRBV6-5|15|TRBJ1-3|NA|NA
TGTGCCAGCAGTCTTAACTCCCAGGGGTTACACACCATATATTTT
CASSLNSQGLHTIYF
>TRBV5-1|15|TRBJ1-1|TRBD1|NA
TGCGCCAGCAGCTTGGGACAGGGGGCTAACACTGAAGCTTTCTTT
CASSLGQGANTEAFF
>TRBV30|14|TRBJ1-1|TRBD1|few
TGTGCCTGGAGAGAGACAGGGGGCCGTTCTGAAGCTTTCTTT
CAWRETGGRSEAFF
>TRBV7-2|16|TRBJ1-5|NA|NA
TGTGCCAGCAGCTCCTACCCCGTCGAAGGTCATCAGCCCCAGCATTTT
CASSSYPVEGHQPQHF
>TRBV5-1|15|TRBJ1-1|TRBD1|once
TGCGCCAGCAGCGACAGGGACAGGTCGAACACTGAAGCTTTCTTT
CASSDRDRSNTEAFF
>TRBV4-1|15|TRBJ2-1|TRBD2|NA
TGCGCCAGCAGCATGACTAGCGGGAGCCACAATGAGCAGTTCTTC
CASSMTSGSHNEQFF
>TRBV7-9|15|TRBJ2-1|TRBD2|NA
TGTGCCAGCAGCCAGCGGGGGAAGAACGACAATGAGCAGTTCTTC
CASSQRGKNDNEQFF
>TRBV12-5|19|TRBJ2-3|NA|NA
TGTGCTAGTGGTTTGTCCCCCAGGGGGGAACATCTCAGCACAGATACGCAGTATTTT
CASGLSPRGEHLSTDTQYF
>TRBV2|14|TRBJ2-7|NA|NA
TGTGCCAGCAGTGATGTTGGAGGAGCCTACGAGCAGTACTTC
CASSDVGGAYEQYF
>TRBV5-8|13|TRBJ1-1|NA|NA
TGTGCCAGCAGCTTGAACTGGAACACTGAAGCTTTCTTT
CASSLNWNTEAFF
>TRBV9|13|TRBJ1-4|NA|NA
TGTGCCAGTGCTGGAACAACTAATGAAAAACTGTTTTTT
CASAGTTNEKLFF
>TRBV7-9|13|TRBJ2-3|NA|NA
TGTGCCGTCCAGCAGGTTAGCACAGATACGCAGTATTTT
CAVQQVSTDTQYF
>TRBV19|14|TRBJ2-7|TRBD1|once
TGTGCCAGTAGTAGGGAACAGGGGTCTGCCGAGCAGTACTTC
CASSREQGSAEQYF
>TRBV5-1|14|TRBJ1-3|NA|NA
TGCGCCAGCAGCGCCAGACCGGGGGGAAACACCATATATTTT
CASSARPGGNTIYF
>TRBV28|14|TRBJ2-7|TRBD1|NA
TGTGCCAGCAGGACGACAGGGGGCAACTACGAGCAGTACTTC
CASRTTGGNYEQYF
>TRBV6-1|14|TRBJ1-2|TRBD1|NA
TGTGCCAGCAGTCCGAGACAGGGTATTGGAGGCTACACCTTC
CASSPRQGIGGYTF
>TRBV10-1|11|TRBJ2-1|NA|NA
TGCGCCAGATGTAGCGGTGGCGAGCAGTTCTTC
CARCSGGEQFF
>TRBV15|15|TRBJ1-6|TRBD1|NA
TGTGCCACCAGCAGCGACAGGGGGCCTGATTCACCCCTCCACTTT
CATSSDRGPDSPLHF
>TRBV7-6|16|TRBJ1-3|NA|once
TGTGCCAGCAGCTTAGGTGGGGGGCCCCCTGGAAACACCATATATTTT
CASSLGGGPPGNTIYF
>TRBV29-1|12|TRBJ1-1|NA|NA
TGCAGCGTTGTGGGGACGGGGACTGAAGCTTTCTTT
CSVVGTGTEAFF
>TRBV6-5|14|TRBJ2-2|NA|NA
TGTGCCAGCAGTTACTCGGTTGGGGCCGGGGAGCTGTTTTTT
CASSYSVGAGELFF
>TRBV6-6|14|TRBJ1-2|NA|NA
TGTGCCAGCAGTTACTCGGGGCAGGCCAGGGGCTACACCTTC
CASSYSGQARGYTF
>TRBV6-1|15|TRBJ1-5|TRBD1|NA
TGTGCCAGCAGTGGGGACAGGGCACGCAATCAGCCCCAGCATTTT
CASSGDRARNQPQHF
>TRBV2|16|TRBJ1-5|NA|once
TGTGCCAGCAGGACAGGAAATAGGTATAGCAATCAGCCCCAGCATTTT
CASRTGNRYSNQPQHF
>TRBV5-1|16|TRBJ1-4|NA|NA
TGCGCCAGCAGCCCGGAGGCCTACAACCGATGGGAAAAACTGTTTTTT
CASSPEAYNRWEKLFF
>TRBV5-5|15|TRBJ2-4|NA|NA
TGTGCCAGCAGCTTATCGGAATCGTTCACAAACATTCAGTACTTC
CASSLSESFTNIQYF
>TRBV4-1|14|TRBJ1-2|NA|NA
TGCGCCAGCAGCCAACTAACGGCACTGGGGGGCTACACCTTC
CASSQLTALGGYTF
>TRBV7-6|14|TRBJ2-1|NA|NA
TGTGCCAGCAGCCTCCTAACACAGGCACGGGAGCAGTTCTTC
CASSLLTQAREQFF
>TRBV25-1|14|TRBJ2-2|NA|NA
TGTGCCAGTAGCCCCACAGGGTACTTCGGGGAGCTGTTTTTT
CASSPTGYFGELFF
>TRBV6-5|15|TRBJ1-2|NA|NA
TGTGCCAGCAGGCCAGAGGTCCCGGGGACCTATGGCTACACCTTC
CASRPEVPGTYGYTF
>TRBV21-1|10|TRBJ2-2|NA|few
TGTGCCAGCCACACCGGGGAGCTGTTTTTT
CASHTGELFF
>TRBV15|13|TRBJ1-1|NA|NA
TGTGCCACCAGCAGGCAAGAGGGCGGGGGAGCTTTCTTT
CATSRQEGGGAFF
>TRBV30|14|TRBJ2-2|NA|NA
TGTGCCTGGAAACTTATTCCACGAGGGGGGGAGCTGTTTTTT
CAWKLIPRGGELFF